This note documents a single TCR beta chain sequence. The antigen remains undetermined. Treg sorting used a CD4+CD25+CD127-/low gate. Findings and limits, study-wide: Whole repertoires were not studied in the larger cohort, only one V-J beta rearrangement. Tumor Tregs overlapped most with tumor, then blood, naive CD4+ cells.

Constant-region reverse primers amplified full-length variable regions, followed by semi-nested Nested Universal Primer A PCR. MiXCR, run by TCRdb on the 5' RACE reads, gives a single entry per CDR3 protein. The sample includes 50,000 to 60,000 distinct CDR3 sequences, less than 25% of them seen just once. The receptor's source is a female donor with breast cancer. Material for sequencing was tumor-infiltrating Tregs sorted from the breast tumor.

The CDR3 nucleotides are TGTGCCTGGAGTCCAGGGAGGGTTTATGATCAGCCCCAGCATTTT. Translation gives CAWSPGRVYDQPQHF. The V and J genes are TRBV30 and TRBJ1-5, with D perhaps TRBD1 (5 bases). Trimming took 2 bases from V and 5 from J, leaving 16 bases between them. The CDR3 loop spans 15 amino acids. Per germline, CDR1 GTSNPN and CDR2 SVGIG (reference sequence).